This T cell receptor (beta chain) was sequenced for a study of cytomegalovirus exposure and HLA in healthy donors. Turning to this clone: Its target is unknown.

Profiled with immunoSEQ multiplex PCR; TCRdb holds only in-frame clones, not every one. In the table there are over 85,000 clones, approximately 94% of which are singletons. Study-wide findings and caveats: Researchers counted 164 TCR beta chains as cytomegalovirus-associated. It was confirmed in vitro that a few of the CMV-associated chains were specific for CMV antigens.

The ends were cut back, 0 bases at V and 1 base at J, with 6 bases in the middle. CDR1 is SGHVS and CDR2 is FQNEAQ in the germline V gene. This CDR3 has 14 residues. This TCR was sampled from a woman aged 30 to 39 in good health and CMV-seropositive. The genes are TRBV7-8 and TRBJ1-1; D is perhaps TRBD1 (5 bases). The sequenced sample consisted of PBMCs. The CDR3 nucleotides read TGTGCCAGCAGCTTAGCGACAGCGAACACTGAAGCTTTCTTT. The encoded protein is CASSLATANTEAFF.